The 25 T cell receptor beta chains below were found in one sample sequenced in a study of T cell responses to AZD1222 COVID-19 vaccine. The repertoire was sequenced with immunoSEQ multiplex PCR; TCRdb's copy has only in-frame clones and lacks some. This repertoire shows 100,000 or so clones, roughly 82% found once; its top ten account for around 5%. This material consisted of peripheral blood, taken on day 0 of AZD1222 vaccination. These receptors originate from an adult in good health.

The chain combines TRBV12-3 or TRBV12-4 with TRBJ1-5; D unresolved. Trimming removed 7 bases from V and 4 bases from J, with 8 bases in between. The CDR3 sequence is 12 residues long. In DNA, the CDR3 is TGTGCCAGCACCCGAGGGAATCAGCCCCAGCATTTT. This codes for CASTRGNQPQHF.

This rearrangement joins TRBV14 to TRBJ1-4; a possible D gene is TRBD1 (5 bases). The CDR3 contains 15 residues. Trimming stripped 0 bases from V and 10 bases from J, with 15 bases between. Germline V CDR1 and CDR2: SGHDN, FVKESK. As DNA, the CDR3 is TGTGCCAGCAGCCAAGATTGGCAGGGTCGGGGAAAACTGTTTTTT. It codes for CASSQDWQGRGKLFF. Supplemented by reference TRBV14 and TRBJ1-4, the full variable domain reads EAGVTQFPSHSVIEKGQTVTLRCDPISGHDNLYWYRRVMGKEIKFLLHFVKESKQDESGMPNNRFLAERTGGTYSTLKVQPAELEDSGVYFCASSQDWQGRGKLFFGSGTQLSVL.

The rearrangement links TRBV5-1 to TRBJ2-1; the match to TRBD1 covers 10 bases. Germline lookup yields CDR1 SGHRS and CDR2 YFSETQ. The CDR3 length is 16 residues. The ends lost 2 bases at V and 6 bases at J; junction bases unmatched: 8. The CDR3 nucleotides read TGCGCCAGCAGCTTCGCCGGGACAGGGGATCCCAATGAGCAGTTCTTC. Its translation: CASSFAGTGDPNEQFF.

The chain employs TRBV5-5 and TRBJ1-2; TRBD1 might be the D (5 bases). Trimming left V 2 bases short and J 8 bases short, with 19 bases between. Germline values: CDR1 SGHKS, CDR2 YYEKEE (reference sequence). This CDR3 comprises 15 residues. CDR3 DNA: TGTGCCAGCAGCTTATCCCCTGGGGGAGGGGAAGGCTACACCTTC. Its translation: CASSLSPGGGEGYTF.

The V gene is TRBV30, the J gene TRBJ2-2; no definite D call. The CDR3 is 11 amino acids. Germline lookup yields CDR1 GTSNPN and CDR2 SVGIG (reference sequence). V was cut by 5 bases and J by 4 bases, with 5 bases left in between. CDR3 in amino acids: CAWEVTGELFF. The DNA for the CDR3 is TGTGCCTGGGAGGTCACCGGGGAGCTGTTTTTT.

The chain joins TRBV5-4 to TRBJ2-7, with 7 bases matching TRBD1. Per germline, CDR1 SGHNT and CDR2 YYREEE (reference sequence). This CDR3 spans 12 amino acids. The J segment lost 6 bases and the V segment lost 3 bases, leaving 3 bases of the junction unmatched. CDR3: CASSWDRSEQYF. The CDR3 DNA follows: TGTGCCAGCAGCTGGGACAGAAGCGAGCAGTACTTC.

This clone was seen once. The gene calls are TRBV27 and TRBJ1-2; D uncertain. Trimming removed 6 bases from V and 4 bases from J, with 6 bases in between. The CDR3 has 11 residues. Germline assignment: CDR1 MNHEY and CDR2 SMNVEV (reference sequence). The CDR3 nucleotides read TGTGCCAGCAGGCCCGGCTATGGCTACACCTTC. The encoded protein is CASRPGYGYTF.

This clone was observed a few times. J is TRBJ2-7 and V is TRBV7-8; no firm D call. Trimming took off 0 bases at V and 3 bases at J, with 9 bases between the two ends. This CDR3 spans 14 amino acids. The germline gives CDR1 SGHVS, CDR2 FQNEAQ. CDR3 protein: CASSLAYSSYEQYF. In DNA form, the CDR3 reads TGTGCCAGCAGCTTAGCGTATTCGAGCTACGAGCAGTACTTC.

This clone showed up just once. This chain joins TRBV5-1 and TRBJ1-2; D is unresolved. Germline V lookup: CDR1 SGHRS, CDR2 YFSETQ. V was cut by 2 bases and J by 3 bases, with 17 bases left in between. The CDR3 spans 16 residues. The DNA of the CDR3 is TGCGCCAGCAGCTTACGAGGATTTGGGCGGGACTATGGCTACACCTTC. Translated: CASSLRGFGRDYGYTF.

CDR3 loop: CTSRLTPGLAGGPSYNEQFF. CDR3 sequence (DNA): TGCACCAGCAGACTTACCCCGGGACTAGCGGGGGGCCCCTCCTACAATGAGCAGTTCTTC. The genes are TRBV1 and TRBJ2-1; TRBD2, the table's D call, lacks a check against the DNA. TRBV1 corresponds to a pseudogene. CDR3 length: 20 amino acids.

This CDR3 is CAWRADSINEKLFF. CDR3 bases: TGTGCCTGGAGAGCCGACAGCATAAATGAAAAACTGTTTTTT. V and J are TRBV30 and TRBJ1-4, with D possibly being TRBD1 (5 bases). Germline loops: CDR1 GTSNPN, CDR2 SVGIG (reference sequence). This CDR3 spans 14 amino acids. V lost 3 bases and J lost 5, with 13 bases in between.

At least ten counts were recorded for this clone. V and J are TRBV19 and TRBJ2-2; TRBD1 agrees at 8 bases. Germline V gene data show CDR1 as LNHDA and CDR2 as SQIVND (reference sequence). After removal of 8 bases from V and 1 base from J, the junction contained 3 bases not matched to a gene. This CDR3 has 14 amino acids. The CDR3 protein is CASYGTGNTGELFF. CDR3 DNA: TGTGCCAGTTATGGGACAGGGAACACCGGGGAGCTGTTTTTT. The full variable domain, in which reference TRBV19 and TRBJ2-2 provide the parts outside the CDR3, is DGGITQSPKYLFRKEGQNVTLSCEQNLNHDAMYWYRQDPGQGLRLIYYSQIVNDFQKGDIAEGYSVSREKKESFPLTVTSAQKNPTAFYLCASYGTGNTGELFFGEGSRLTVL.

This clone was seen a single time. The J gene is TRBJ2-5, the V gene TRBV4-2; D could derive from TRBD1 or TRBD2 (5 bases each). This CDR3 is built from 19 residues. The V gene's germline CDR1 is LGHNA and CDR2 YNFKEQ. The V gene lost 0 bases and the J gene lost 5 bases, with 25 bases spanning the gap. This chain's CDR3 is CASSQDQFTRGRTWETQYF. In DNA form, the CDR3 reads TGTGCCAGCAGCCAAGATCAATTCACCCGGGGCCGGACGTGGGAGACCCAGTACTTC.

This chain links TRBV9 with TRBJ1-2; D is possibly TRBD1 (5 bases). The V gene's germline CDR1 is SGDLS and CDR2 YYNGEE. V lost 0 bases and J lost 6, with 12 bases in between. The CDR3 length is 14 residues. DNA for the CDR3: TGTGCCAGCAGCGTAGAAGGGGTGGTAGATGGCTACACCTTC. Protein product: CASSVEGVVDGYTF.

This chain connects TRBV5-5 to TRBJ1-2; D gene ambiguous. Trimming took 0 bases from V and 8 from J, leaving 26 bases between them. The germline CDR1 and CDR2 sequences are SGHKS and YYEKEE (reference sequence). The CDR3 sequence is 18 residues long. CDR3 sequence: CASSLAPGSEDSSGGYTF. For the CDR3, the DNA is TGTGCCAGCAGCTTGGCCCCCGGTTCGGAGGACTCGAGCGGGGGCTACACCTTC. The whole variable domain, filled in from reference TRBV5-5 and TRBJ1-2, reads DAGVTQSPTHLIKTRGQQVTLRCSPISGHKSVSWYQQVLGQGPQFIFQYYEKEERGRGNFPDRFSARQFPNYSSELNVNALLLGDSALYLCASSLAPGSEDSSGGYTFGSGTRLTVV.

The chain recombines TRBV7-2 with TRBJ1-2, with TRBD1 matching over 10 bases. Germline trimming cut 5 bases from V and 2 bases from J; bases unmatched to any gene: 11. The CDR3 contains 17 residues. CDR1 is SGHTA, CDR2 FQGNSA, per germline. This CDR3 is CASSPGTGEPRNYGYTF. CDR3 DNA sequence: TGTGCCAGCAGCCCGGGGACAGGGGAACCCCGAAACTATGGCTACACCTTC.

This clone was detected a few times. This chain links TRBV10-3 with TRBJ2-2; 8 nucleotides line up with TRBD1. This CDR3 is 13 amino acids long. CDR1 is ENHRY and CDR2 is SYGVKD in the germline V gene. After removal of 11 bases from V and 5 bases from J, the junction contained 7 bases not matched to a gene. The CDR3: CAQGADNTGELFF. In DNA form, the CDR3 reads TGTGCCCAGGGGGCCGATAATACCGGGGAGCTGTTTTTT.

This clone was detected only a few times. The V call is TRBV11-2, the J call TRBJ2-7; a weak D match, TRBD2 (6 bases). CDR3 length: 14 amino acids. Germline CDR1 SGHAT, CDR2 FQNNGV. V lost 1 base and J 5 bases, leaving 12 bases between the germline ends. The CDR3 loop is CASSLGVRGHEQYF. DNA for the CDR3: TGTGCCAGCAGCTTAGGAGTGCGGGGACACGAGCAGTACTTC.

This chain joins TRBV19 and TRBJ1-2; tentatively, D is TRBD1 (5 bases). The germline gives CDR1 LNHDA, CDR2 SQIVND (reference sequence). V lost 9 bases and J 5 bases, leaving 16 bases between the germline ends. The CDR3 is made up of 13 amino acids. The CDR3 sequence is CASVNTRGYGYTF. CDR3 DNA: TGTGCCAGCGTTAATACTAGGGGTTATGGCTACACCTTC.

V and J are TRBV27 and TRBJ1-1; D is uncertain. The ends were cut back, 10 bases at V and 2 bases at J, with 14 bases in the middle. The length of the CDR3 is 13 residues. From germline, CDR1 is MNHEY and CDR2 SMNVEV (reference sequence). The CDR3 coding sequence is TGTGCCACCAAGAAGACGGATAACACTGAAGCTTTCTTT. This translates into CATKKTDNTEAFF.

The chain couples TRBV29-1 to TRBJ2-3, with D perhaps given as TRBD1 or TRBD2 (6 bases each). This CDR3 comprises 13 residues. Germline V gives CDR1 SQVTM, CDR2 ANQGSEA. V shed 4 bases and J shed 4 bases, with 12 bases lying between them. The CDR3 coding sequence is TGCAGCGTTGTAAAGAGGGGGGCAGATACGCAGTATTTT. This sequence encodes CSVVKRGADTQYF.

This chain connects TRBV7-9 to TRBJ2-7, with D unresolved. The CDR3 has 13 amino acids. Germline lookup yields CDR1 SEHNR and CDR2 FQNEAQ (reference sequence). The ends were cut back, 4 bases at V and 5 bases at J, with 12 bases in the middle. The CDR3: CASSSGPTHEQYF. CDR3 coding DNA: TGTGCCAGCAGCTCGGGCCCTACCCACGAGCAGTACTTC.

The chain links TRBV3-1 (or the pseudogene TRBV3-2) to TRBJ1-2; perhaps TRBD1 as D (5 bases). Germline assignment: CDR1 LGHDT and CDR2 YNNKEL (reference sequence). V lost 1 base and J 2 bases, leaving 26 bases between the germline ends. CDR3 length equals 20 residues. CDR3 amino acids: CASSQGDLMGCRDGNYGYTF. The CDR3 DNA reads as TGTGCCAGCAGCCAAGGGGATTTAATGGGTTGCAGGGACGGAAACTATGGCTACACCTTC.

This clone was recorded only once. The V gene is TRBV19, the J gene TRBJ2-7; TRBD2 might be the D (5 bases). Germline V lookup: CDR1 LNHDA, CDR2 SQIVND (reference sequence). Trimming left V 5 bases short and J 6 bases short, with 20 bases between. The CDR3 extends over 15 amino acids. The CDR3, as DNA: TGTGCCAGTAGTTCAGGAACTAGGCAACGGGGCGAGCAGTACTTC. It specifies CASSSGTRQRGEQYF.

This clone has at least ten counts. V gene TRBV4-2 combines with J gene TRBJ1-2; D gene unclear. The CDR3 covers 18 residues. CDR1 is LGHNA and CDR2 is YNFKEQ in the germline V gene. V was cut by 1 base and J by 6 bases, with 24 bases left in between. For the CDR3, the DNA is TGTGCCAGCAGCCAAGCTGTCCACCGGGATCAGACCTTTGATGGCTACACCTTC. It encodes CASSQAVHRDQTFDGYTF.